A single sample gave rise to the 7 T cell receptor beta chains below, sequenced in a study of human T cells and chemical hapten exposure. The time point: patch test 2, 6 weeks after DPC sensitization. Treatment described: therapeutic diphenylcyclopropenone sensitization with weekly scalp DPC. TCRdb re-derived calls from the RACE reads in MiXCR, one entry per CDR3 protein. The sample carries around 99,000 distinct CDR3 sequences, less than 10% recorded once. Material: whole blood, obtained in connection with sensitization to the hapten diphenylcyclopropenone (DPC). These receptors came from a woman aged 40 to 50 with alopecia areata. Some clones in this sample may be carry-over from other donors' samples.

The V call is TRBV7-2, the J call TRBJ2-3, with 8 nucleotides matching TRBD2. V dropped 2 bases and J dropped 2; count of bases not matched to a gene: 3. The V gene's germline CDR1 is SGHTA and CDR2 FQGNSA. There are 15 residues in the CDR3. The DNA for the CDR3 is TGTGCCAGCAGCTTAATAGCGGGGAACACAGATACGCAGTATTTT. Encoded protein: CASSLIAGNTDTQYF.

The CDR3 DNA reads TGCGCCAGCAGGTCCGGGACAGCCACCTACGAGCAGTACTTC. It specifies CASRSGTATYEQYF. The J gene is TRBJ2-7, the V gene TRBV5-1, with TRBD1 matching 7 bases. Germline V gives CDR1 SGHRS, CDR2 YFSETQ. This CDR3 contains 14 residues. V was clipped by 5 bases and J by 2 bases; unmatched bases: 7.

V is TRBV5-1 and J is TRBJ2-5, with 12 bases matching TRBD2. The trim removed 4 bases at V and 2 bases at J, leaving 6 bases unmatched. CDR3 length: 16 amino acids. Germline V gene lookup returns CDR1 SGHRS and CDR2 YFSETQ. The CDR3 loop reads CASSLILAGGQETQYF. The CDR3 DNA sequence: TGCGCCAGCAGCCTAATCCTAGCGGGGGGGCAAGAGACCCAGTACTTC.

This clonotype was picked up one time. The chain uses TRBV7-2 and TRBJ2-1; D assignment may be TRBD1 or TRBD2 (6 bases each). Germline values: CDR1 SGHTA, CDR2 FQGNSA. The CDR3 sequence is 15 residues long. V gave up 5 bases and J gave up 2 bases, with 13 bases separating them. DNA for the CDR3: TGTGCCAGCAGCGCCCGGGGGCCTGCCTACAATGAGCAGTTCTTC. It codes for CASSARGPAYNEQFF.

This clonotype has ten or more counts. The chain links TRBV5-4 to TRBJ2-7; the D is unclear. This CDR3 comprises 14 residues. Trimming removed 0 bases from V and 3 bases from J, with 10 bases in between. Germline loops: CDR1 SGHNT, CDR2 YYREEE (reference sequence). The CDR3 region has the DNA TGTGCCAGCAGCTTGGGCCACACGAACTACGAGCAGTACTTC. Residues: CASSLGHTNYEQYF.

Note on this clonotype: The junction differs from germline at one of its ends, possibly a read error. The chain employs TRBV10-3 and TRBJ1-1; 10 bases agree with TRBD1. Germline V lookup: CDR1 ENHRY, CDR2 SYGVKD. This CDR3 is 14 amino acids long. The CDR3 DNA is TGTACCATCACGGGACAGGGGCCGGGCACTGAAGCTTTCTTT. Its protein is CTITGQGPGTEAFF.

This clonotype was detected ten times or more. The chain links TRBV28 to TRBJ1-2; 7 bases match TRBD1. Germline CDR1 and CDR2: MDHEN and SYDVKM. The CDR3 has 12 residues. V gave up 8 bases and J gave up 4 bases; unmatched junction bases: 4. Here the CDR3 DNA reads TGTGCCAGCGCCGGGACAGCCTATGGCTACACCTTC. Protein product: CASAGTAYGYTF.